The 9 T cell receptor beta chains below were found in one sample sequenced in a study of STAT3 mutations in large granular lymphocyte leukemia (dated by TCRdb to about 2019). The investigation overall reported the following: All T-LGLL patients had at least one immunodominant TCRbeta clonotype, and roughly half had multiple immunodominant subclonotypes.

These receptors have no known antigen. The library was built by means of the immunoSEQ multiplex PCR assay. This immuneACCESS table, as held by TCRdb, lists in-frame sequences with V and J called but not all clones. Of the missing ones, under half trace to an unresolved V gene in checked studies; the others have no known cause. The sample table contains 7,500 to 10,000 clones; only one count was recorded for more than 85% of them. The ten top clones hold roughly 64% of the sample. The source material was peripheral blood mononuclear cells. The origin of the receptors is a man aged 60-69 years with T-cell large granular lymphocyte leukemia. Some clones in this sample may be carry-over from other donors' samples. The age is the age at diagnosis.

This chain uses TRBV7-2 with TRBJ2-5, with 15 positions matching TRBD2. V shed 5 bases, J shed 5 bases, and the junction held 6 bases outside the gene matches. The CDR3 consists of 16 residues. Germline values: CDR1 SGHTA, CDR2 FQGNSA. The CDR3 bases are TGTGCCAGCAGCCCGGGACTAGCGGGAGGACGGGAGACCCAGTACTTC. As protein: CASSPGLAGGRETQYF.

The V gene is TRBV7-9, the J gene TRBJ2-2, with 8 bases aligning to TRBD1. This CDR3 spans 16 amino acids. Germline V lookup: CDR1 SEHNR, CDR2 FQNEAQ (reference sequence). The junction had 9 bases not matched to a gene; V was cut back by 7 bases and J by 2 bases. The CDR3 sequence: CASTPQGALNTGELFF. The DNA of the CDR3 is TGTGCCAGCACCCCCCAGGGGGCTTTAAACACCGGGGAGCTGTTTTTT.

This chain links TRBV28 with TRBJ1-2, with 8 bases matching TRBD1. CDR1 and CDR2 (germline): MDHEN, SYDVKM. The CDR3 is 18 amino acids. The junction had 19 bases not matched to a gene; V was cut back by 3 bases and J by 7 bases. The CDR3 is CASSLMGGQGATRAGYTF. The CDR3 nucleotides read TGTGCCAGCAGTTTGATGGGTGGGCAGGGGGCGACGCGGGCTGGCTACACCTTC.

The V gene is TRBV10-3, the J gene TRBJ2-1; 7 nucleotides align to TRBD2. Germline CDR1 and CDR2: ENHRY and SYGVKD. J was trimmed by 4 bases and V by 2 bases; bases with no gene match: 8. This CDR3 spans 16 amino acids. The CDR3 coding sequence is TGTGCCATCAGTGAGAAGGCGGGAGCGCAGTACAATGAGCAGTTCTTC. It yields the protein CAISEKAGAQYNEQFF.

This sequence joins TRBV30 and TRBJ1-1; D remains unclear. Germline CDR1 reads GTSNPN; CDR2 reads SVGIG (reference sequence). V lost 0 bases and J lost 5, with 10 bases in between. This CDR3 has 13 residues. The CDR3 loop reads CAWSVPWGTEAFF. The CDR3 bases are TGTGCCTGGAGTGTACCTTGGGGAACTGAAGCTTTCTTT.

CDR3 protein: CASSYFGGSNYGYTF. For the CDR3, the DNA is TGTGCCAGCAGTTACTTTGGAGGATCTAACTATGGCTACACCTTC. The rearrangement uses TRBV6-5 and TRBJ1-2; unclear D gene. This CDR3 is built from 15 residues. Looked up from germline, CDR1 is MNHEY and CDR2 is SVGAGI. Trimming took off 1 base at V and 0 bases at J, with 9 bases between the two ends.

The CDR3 loop reads CASSGHGTGVTEAFF. The CDR3 DNA reads TGTGCCAGCAGCGGCCACGGGACAGGGGTCACTGAAGCTTTCTTT. V and J are TRBV9 and TRBJ1-1; 10 nucleotides align to TRBD1. Germline CDR1 SGDLS, CDR2 YYNGEE. The CDR3 loop spans 15 amino acids. V shed 3 bases and J 4 bases; nucleotides not matched to a gene: 6. Full variable domain (missing parts from reference TRBV9 and TRBJ1-1): DSGVTQTPKHLITATGQRVTLRCSPRSGDLSVYWYQQSLDQGLQFLIQYYNGEERAKGNILERFSAQQFPDLHSELNLSSLELGDSALYFCASSGHGTGVTEAFFGQGTRLTVV.

The J gene is TRBJ2-7, the V gene TRBV19, with a tentative D call TRBD2 (5 bases). Germline CDR1 is LNHDA and CDR2 is SQIVND (reference sequence). The CDR3 contains 14 residues. V lost 3 bases and J lost 6, with 15 bases in between. In nucleotides, the CDR3 is TGTGCCAGTAGTATTATAACAAGTGGAGGCGAGCAGTACTTC. Amino acids: CASSIITSGGEQYF.

The CDR3: CASSSPTSGPTDTQYF. The CDR3 DNA sequence: TGTGCCAGCAGCTCTCCGACTAGCGGCCCCACAGATACGCAGTATTTT. The V and J genes are TRBV5-4 and TRBJ2-3, with 9 bases lining up with TRBD2. The ends lost 3 bases at V and 2 bases at J; junction bases unmatched: 7. Per germline, CDR1 SGHNT and CDR2 YYREEE (reference sequence). CDR3 length: 16 amino acids.